The present TCR beta chain was sequenced within a study of blood T cell repertoires in COVID-19. About the research overall: Samples representing acute and convalescent COVID-19 were sourced from the United States, Italy and Spain.

Trimming shortened V by 0 bases and J by 2 bases, and 9 bases separated the two germline ends. Germline assignment: CDR1 SGHRS and CDR2 YFSETQ. This CDR3 has 14 residues. Source study methods: Estimated nucleated cell counts came from reference gene primer amplification. Produced via immunoSEQ multiplex PCR; TCRdb's table is partial and in-frame only. V and J calls and clone size are those listed in that table; D and trimming were worked out from the DNA. The repertoire holds roughly 210,000 clones, with around 89% as singletons. Sequenced sample: peripheral blood. This receptor was taken from a man in his 70s with acute or convalescent COVID-19. This chain uses TRBV5-1 with TRBJ2-7, with D possibly matching TRBD2 (5 bases). The CDR3 protein is CASSLASRAYEQYF. In DNA, the CDR3 is TGCGCCAGCAGCTTGGCTTCGCGGGCCTACGAGCAGTACTTC. Full variable domain (outside the CDR3, taken from reference TRBV5-1 and TRBJ2-7): KAGVTQTPRYLIKTRGQQVTLSCSPISGHRSVSWYQQTPGQGLQFLFEYFSETQRNKGNFPGRFSGRQFSNSRSEMNVSTLELGDSALYLCASSLASRAYEQYFGPGTRLTVT.